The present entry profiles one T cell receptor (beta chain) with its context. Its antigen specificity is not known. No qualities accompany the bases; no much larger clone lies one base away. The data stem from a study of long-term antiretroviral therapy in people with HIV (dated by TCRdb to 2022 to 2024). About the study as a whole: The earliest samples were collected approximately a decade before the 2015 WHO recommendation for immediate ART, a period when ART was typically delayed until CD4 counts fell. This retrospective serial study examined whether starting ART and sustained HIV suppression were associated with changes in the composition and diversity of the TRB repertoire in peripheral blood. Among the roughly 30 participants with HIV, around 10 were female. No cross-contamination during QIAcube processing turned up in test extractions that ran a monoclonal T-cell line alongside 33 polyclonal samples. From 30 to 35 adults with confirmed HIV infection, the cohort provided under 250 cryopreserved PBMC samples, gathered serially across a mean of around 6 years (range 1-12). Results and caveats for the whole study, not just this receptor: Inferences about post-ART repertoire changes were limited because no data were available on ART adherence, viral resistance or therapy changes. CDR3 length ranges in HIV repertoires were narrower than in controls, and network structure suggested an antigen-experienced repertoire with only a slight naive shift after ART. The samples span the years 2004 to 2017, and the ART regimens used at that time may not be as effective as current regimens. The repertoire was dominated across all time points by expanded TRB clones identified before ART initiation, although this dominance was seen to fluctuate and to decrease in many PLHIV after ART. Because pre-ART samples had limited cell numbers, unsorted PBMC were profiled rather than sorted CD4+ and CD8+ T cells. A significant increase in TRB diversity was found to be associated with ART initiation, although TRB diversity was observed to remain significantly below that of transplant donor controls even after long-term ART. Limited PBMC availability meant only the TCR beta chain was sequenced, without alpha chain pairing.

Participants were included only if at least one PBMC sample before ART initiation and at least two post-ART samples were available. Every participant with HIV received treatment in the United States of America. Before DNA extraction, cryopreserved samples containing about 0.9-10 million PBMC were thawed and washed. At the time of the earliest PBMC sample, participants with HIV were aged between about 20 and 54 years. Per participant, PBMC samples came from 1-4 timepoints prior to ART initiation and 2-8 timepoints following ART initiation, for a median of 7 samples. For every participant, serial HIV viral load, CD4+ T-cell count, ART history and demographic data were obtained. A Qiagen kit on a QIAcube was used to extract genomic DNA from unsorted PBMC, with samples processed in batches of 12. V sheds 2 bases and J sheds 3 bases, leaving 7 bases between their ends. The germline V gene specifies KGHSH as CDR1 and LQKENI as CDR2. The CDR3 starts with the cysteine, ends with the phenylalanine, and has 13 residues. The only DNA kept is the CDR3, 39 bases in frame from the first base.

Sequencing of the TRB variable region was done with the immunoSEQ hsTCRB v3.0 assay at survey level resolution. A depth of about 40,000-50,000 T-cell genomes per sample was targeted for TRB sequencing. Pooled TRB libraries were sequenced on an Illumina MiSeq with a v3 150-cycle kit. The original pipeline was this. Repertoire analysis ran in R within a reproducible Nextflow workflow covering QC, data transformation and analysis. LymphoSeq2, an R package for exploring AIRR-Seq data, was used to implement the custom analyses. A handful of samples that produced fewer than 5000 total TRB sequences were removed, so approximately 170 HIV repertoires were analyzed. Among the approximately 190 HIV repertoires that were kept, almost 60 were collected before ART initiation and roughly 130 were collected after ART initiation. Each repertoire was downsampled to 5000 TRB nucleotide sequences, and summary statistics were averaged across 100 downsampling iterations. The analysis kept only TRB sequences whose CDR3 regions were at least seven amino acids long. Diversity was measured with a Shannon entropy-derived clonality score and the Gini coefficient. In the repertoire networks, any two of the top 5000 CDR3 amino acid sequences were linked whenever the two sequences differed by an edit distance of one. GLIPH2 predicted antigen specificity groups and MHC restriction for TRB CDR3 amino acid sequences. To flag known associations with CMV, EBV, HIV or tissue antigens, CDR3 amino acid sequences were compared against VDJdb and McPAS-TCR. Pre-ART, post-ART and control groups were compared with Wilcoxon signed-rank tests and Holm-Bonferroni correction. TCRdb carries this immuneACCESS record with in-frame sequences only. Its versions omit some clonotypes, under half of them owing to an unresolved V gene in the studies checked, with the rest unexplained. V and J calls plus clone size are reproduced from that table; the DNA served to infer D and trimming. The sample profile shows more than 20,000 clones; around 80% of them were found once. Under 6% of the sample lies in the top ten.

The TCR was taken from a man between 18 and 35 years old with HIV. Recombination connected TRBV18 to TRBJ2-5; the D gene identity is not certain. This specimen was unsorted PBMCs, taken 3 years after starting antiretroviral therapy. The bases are TGTGCCAGCTCACCAAGATCCAAAGAGACCCAGTACTTC. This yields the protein CASSPRSKETQYF.